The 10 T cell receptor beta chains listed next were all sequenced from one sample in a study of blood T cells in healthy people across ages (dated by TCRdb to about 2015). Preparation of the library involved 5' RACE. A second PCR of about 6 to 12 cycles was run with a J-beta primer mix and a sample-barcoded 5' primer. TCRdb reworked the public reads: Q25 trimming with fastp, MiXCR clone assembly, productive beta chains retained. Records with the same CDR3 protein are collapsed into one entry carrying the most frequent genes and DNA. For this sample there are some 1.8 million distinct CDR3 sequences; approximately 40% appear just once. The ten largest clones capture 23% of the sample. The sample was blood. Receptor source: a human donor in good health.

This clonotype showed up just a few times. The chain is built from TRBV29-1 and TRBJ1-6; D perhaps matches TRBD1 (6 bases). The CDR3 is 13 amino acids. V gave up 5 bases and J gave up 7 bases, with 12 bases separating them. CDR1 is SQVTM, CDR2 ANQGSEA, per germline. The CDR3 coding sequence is TGCAGCGTTCGGACAGACGGGAATTCACCCCTCCACTTT. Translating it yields CSVRTDGNSPLHF. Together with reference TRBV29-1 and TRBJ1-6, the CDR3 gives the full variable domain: SAVISQKPSRDICQRGTSLTIQCQVDSQVTMMFWYRQQPGQSLTLIATANQGSEATYESGFVIDKFPISRPNLTFSTLTVSNMSPEDSSIYLCSVRTDGNSPLHFGNGTRLTVT.

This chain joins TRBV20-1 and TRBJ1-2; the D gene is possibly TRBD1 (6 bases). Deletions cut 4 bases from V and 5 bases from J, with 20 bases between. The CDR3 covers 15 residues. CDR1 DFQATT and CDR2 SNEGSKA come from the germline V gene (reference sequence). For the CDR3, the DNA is TGCAGTGCTACGCCTCCTCCCGAGGGGGTATATGGCTACACCTTC. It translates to CSATPPPEGVYGYTF.

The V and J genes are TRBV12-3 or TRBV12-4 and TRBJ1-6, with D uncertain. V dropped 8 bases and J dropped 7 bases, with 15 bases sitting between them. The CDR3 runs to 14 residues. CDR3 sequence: CASAEIAGNSPLHF. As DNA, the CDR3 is TGTGCCAGCGCGGAGATCGCGGGAAATTCACCCCTCCACTTT.

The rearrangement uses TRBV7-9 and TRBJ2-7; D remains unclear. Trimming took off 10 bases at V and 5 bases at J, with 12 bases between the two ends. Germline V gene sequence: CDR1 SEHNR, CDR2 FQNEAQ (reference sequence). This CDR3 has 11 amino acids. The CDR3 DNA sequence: TGTGCCACCGCAAGACTGGACGAGCAGTACTTC. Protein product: CATARLDEQYF.

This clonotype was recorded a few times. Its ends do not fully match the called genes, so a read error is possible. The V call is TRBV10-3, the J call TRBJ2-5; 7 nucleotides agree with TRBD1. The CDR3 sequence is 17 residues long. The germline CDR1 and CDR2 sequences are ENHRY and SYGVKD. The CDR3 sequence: CAISEYTGTEPQETQYF. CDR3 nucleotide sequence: TGTGCCATCAGCGAGTACACCGGGACAGAACCCCAAGAGACCCAGTACTTC.

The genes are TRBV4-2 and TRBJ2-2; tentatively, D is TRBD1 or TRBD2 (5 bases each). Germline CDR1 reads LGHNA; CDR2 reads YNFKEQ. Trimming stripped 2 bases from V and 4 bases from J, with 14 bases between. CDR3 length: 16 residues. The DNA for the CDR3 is TGTGCCAGCAGCCAATCGGCGAGGGGCAGCACCGGGGAGCTGTTTTTT. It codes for CASSQSARGSTGELFF.

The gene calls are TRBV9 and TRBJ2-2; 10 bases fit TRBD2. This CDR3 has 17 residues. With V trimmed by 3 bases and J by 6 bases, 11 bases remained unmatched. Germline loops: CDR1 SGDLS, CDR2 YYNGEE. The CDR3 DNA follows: TGTGCCAGCAGCGACCTTAGCGGGGGGCCATCCGCCGGGGAGCTGTTTTTT. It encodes CASSDLSGGPSAGELFF.

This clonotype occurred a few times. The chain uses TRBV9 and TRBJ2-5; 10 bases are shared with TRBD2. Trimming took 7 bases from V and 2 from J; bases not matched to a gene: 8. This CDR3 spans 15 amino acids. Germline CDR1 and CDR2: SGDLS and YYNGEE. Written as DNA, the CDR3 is TGTGCCAGCTCCCGGTCTAGCGGGGGTCAAGAGACCCAGTACTTC. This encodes CASSRSSGGQETQYF. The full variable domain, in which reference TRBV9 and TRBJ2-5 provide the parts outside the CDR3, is DSGVTQTPKHLITATGQRVTLRCSPRSGDLSVYWYQQSLDQGLQFLIQYYNGEERAKGNILERFSAQQFPDLHSELNLSSLELGDSALYFCASSRSSGGQETQYFGPGTRLLVL.

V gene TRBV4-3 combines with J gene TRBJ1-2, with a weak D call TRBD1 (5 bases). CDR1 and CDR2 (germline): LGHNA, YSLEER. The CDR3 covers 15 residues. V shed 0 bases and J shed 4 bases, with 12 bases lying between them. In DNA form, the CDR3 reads TGCGCCAGCAGCCAAGAGCAGGGTGGGGGCTATGGCTACACCTTC. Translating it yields CASSQEQGGGYGYTF.

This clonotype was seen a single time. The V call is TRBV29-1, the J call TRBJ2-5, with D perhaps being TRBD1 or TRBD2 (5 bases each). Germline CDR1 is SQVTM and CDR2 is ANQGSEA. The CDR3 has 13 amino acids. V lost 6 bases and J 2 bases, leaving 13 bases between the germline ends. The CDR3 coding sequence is TGCAGCGTAGACAGCGGACTTCAAGAGACCCAGTACTTC. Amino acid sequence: CSVDSGLQETQYF.